A single sample gave rise to the 20 T cell receptor beta chains below, sequenced in a study of response to subunit inactivated influenza vaccine. MiXCR was run by TCRdb on the RT-PCR reads, yielding one entry per CDR3 protein. The profile shows 150,000 or so distinct CDR3 sequences, about 11% of them singletons. Specimen: CD8+ T cells sorted from PBMCs, collected around 25 months after vaccination. The receptor source for this set is a man between 50 and 69 years old who received an inactivated influenza vaccine.

This clonotype was detected only a few times. This chain's CDR3 is CASSLWRDPSNEQFF. CDR3 in DNA: TGTGCCAGCAGTTTGTGGCGGGACCCCTCCAATGAGCAGTTCTTC. The V and J genes are TRBV28 and TRBJ2-1; a weak D match, TRBD2 (6 bases). Germline V gives CDR1 MDHEN, CDR2 SYDVKM. CDR3 size: 15 residues. The V end lost 3 bases, the J end lost 6 bases, and 15 bases lay between the germline ends.

The chain employs TRBV7-6 and TRBJ1-1; TRBD1 might be the D (6 bases). This CDR3 spans 11 amino acids. Germline CDR1 reads SGHVS; CDR2 reads FNYEAQ. Trimming pared 6 bases from V and 8 bases from J, leaving 10 bases between. DNA for the CDR3: TGTGCCAGCAGTGAAACAGGGGAAGCTTTCTTT. Its translation is CASSETGEAFF.

This clonotype has a handful of counts. The V call is TRBV4-2, the J call TRBJ1-1; D remains unclear. The CDR3 spans 14 residues. Between the trimmed V and J ends, which lost 1 base and 4 bases, there was a span of 10 bases. Germline V lookup: CDR1 LGHNA, CDR2 YNFKEQ. CDR3 bases: TGTGCCAGCAGCCAAGTTGGGTGGGGCACTGAAGCTTTCTTT. Its translation: CASSQVGWGTEAFF.

The rearrangement joins TRBV12-3 or TRBV12-4 to TRBJ2-7; D unresolved. V dropped 2 bases and J dropped 3 bases, with 11 bases sitting between them. The CDR3 runs to 14 residues. The CDR3 nucleotides are TGTGCCAGCAGTTTACTGGGGTTGGACTACGAGCAGTACTTC. Its translation is CASSLLGLDYEQYF.

This clonotype came up many times. This chain links TRBV20-1 with TRBJ2-1; 8 bases line up with TRBD2. Germline CDR1 reads DFQATT; CDR2 reads SNEGSKA (reference sequence). This CDR3 comprises 15 residues. V shed 3 bases, J shed 8 bases, and the junction held 12 bases outside the gene matches. Here the CDR3 reads CSARGTRGDFDEQFF. The CDR3 bases are TGCAGTGCTAGGGGGACTAGAGGGGATTTTGATGAGCAGTTCTTC.

This chain links TRBV27 with TRBJ1-5; no reliable D call. The V end was cut by 3 bases, the J end by 0 bases, with 6 bases between. CDR1 MNHEY and CDR2 SMNVEV come from the germline V gene (reference sequence). CDR3 length equals 14 residues. CDR3 region: CASSFGSSNQPQHF. In DNA form, the CDR3 reads TGTGCCAGCAGTTTCGGCAGTAGCAATCAGCCCCAGCATTTT.

This chain links TRBV3-1 with TRBJ2-3; 11 bases are a match to TRBD2. This CDR3 has 16 amino acids. Losses at the gene ends were 3 bases for V and 2 bases for J; bases not matched to a gene: 4. In germline, CDR1 is LGHDT, CDR2 YNNKEL (reference sequence). CDR3 in amino acids: CASSHELAGATDTQYF. The CDR3 bases are TGTGCCAGCAGCCACGAACTAGCGGGAGCCACAGATACGCAGTATTTT.

The chain couples TRBV27 to TRBJ2-2; TRBD1 aligns across 10 bases. The V and J ends lost 4 bases and 0 bases, in that order; junction bases with no gene match: 2. Germline values: CDR1 MNHEY, CDR2 SMNVEV (reference sequence). The CDR3 is 16 residues long. CDR3 loop: CASSSTGGANTGELFF. CDR3 DNA: TGTGCCAGCAGTTCGACAGGGGGCGCGAACACCGGGGAGCTGTTTTTT.

The sample holds a few counts of this clonotype. The chain links TRBV12-3 or TRBV12-4 to TRBJ2-7; TRBD1 matches 9 bases. V was pared by 6 bases and J by 2 bases, with 2 bases of the junction left unmatched. The CDR3 has 13 residues. The CDR3 loop is CASRQGATYEQYF. The CDR3 DNA reads as TGTGCCAGCAGACAGGGGGCCACCTACGAGCAGTACTTC.

This clonotype was observed a few times. This chain links TRBV11-2 with TRBJ2-7, with 10 bases aligning to TRBD2. This CDR3 comprises 15 residues. CDR1 is SGHAT and CDR2 is FQNNGV in the germline V gene. Trimming removed 1 base from V and 3 bases from J; junction bases left unmatched: 3. The CDR3 spells CASSLGPSGGYEQYF. CDR3 DNA: TGTGCCAGCAGCTTAGGTCCTAGCGGGGGCTACGAGCAGTACTTC.

The chain uses TRBV28 and TRBJ2-6, with D possibly matching TRBD2 (5 bases). The CDR3 length is 17 residues. Trimming left V 1 base short and J 0 bases short, with 10 bases between. Germline loops: CDR1 MDHEN, CDR2 SYDVKM. CDR3 amino acids: CASSLFVGSSGANVLTF. In DNA form, the CDR3 reads TGTGCCAGCAGTTTATTTGTAGGGAGCTCTGGGGCCAACGTCCTGACTTTC.

This chain uses TRBV2 with TRBJ2-1, with 11 bases identical to TRBD2. Germline V CDR1 and CDR2: SNHLY, FYNNEI. Trimming took 1 base from V and 4 from J; bases not matched to a gene: 3. The CDR3 consists of 16 residues. CDR3 residues: CASSEEASGGYNEQFF. CDR3 nucleotide sequence: TGTGCCAGCAGTGAAGAAGCTAGCGGGGGGTACAATGAGCAGTTCTTC.

The chain links TRBV6-6 to TRBJ2-3; no reliable D call. CDR1 and CDR2 from the germline V gene are MNHNY and SVGAGI (reference sequence). Trimming stripped 4 bases from V and 2 bases from J, with 4 bases between. CDR3 length: 12 amino acids. The CDR3 nucleotides read TGTGCCAGCAGTTTCGTCACAGATACGCAGTATTTT. Protein product: CASSFVTDTQYF.

This clonotype occurred many times. V and J are TRBV29-1 and TRBJ2-3; 7 bases fit TRBD2. The length of the CDR3 is 14 residues. Germline V CDR1 and CDR2: SQVTM, ANQGSEA. Germline trimming cut 4 bases from V and 1 base from J; bases unmatched to any gene: 5. The CDR3 reads CSVVEAGGTDTQYF. The DNA of the CDR3 is TGCAGCGTTGTTGAGGCGGGGGGCACAGATACGCAGTATTTT.

J is TRBJ2-3 and V is TRBV7-2; either TRBD1 or TRBD2 may supply D (6 bases each). The CDR3 sequence is 17 residues long. The V gene lost 6 bases and the J gene lost 3 bases, with 22 bases spanning the gap. Per the germline V gene, CDR1 is SGHTA and CDR2 is FQGNSA. CDR3 loop: CASSPPPRGLSTDTQYF. The CDR3, as DNA: TGTGCCAGCAGTCCACCCCCCCGGGGGCTCTCTACAGATACGCAGTATTTT.

This clonotype was recorded a few times. The chain links TRBV6-1 to TRBJ2-5; 7 nucleotides agree with TRBD2. The germline gives CDR1 MNHNS, CDR2 SASEGT. This CDR3 spans 14 amino acids. V shed 6 bases, J shed 2 bases, and the junction held 6 bases outside the gene matches. The DNA for the CDR3 is TGTGCCAGCAGCTCGGGGGGTCTACAAGAGACCCAGTACTTC. Translating gives CASSSGGLQETQYF.

This clonotype was seen a handful of times. This sequence joins TRBV27 and TRBJ2-1, with 7 bases fitting TRBD2. This CDR3 has 18 amino acids. The germline V gene encodes CDR1 MNHEY and CDR2 SMNVEV (reference sequence). V shed 4 bases and J 6 bases; nucleotides not matched to a gene: 18. The CDR3 bases are TGTGCCAGCAGTTCCACCTGGGCTAGCGGAATGGGTTCCAATGAGCAGTTCTTC. Encoded protein: CASSSTWASGMGSNEQFF.

At least ten counts were recorded for this clonotype. The genes are TRBV12-3 or TRBV12-4 and TRBJ1-2; D unclear. The germline V and J ends were trimmed by 0 bases and 0 bases, with 5 bases remaining between them. This CDR3 contains 14 residues. Here the CDR3 reads CASSLARTNYGYTF. The CDR3 nucleotides read TGTGCCAGCAGTTTAGCCAGAACTAACTATGGCTACACCTTC.

This clonotype was counted only a few times. This chain uses TRBV28 with TRBJ2-5; 12 bases align to TRBD2. This CDR3 has 16 amino acids. From germline, CDR1 is MDHEN and CDR2 SYDVKM. After removal of 5 bases from V and 5 bases from J, the junction contained 9 bases not matched to a gene. The CDR3, as DNA: TGTGCCAGCAGTCCGGTACTAGCGGGGGGTTACGAGACCCAGTACTTC. Protein: CASSPVLAGGYETQYF.

V and J are TRBV24-1 and TRBJ1-1; the D is unclear. The CDR3 sequence is 13 residues long. From germline, CDR1 is KGHDR and CDR2 SFDVKD. Trimming took 9 bases from V and 1 from J, leaving 11 bases between them. CDR3 DNA sequence: TGTGCCACCCGACGGGCGAGGAACACTGAAGCTTTCTTT. Amino acids: CATRRARNTEAFF.